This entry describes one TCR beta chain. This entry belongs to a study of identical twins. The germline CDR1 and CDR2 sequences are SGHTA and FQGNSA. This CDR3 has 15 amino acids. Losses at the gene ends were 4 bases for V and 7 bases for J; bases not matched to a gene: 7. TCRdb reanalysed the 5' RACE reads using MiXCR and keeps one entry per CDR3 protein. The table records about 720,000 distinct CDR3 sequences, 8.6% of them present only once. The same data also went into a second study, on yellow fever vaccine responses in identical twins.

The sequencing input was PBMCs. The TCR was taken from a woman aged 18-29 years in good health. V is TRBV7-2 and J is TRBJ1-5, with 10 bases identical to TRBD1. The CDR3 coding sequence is TGTGCCAGCAGCTCCGACAGGGGGCGCGAACAGCCCCAGCATTTT. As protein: CASSSDRGREQPQHF.